The 19 T cell receptor beta chains reported below all come from one sample, sequenced in a study of T cell responses to AZD1222 COVID-19 vaccine. Clones were sequenced by immunoSEQ multiplex PCR, and TCRdb holds only the in-frame ones, with some missing. The sample carries approximately 190,000 clones, almost 95% recorded once. This specimen consisted of peripheral blood, obtained on day 0 of AZD1222 vaccination. These receptors were obtained from an adult in good health.

The chain has TRBV3-1 (or the pseudogene TRBV3-2) and TRBJ2-5; a weak D match, TRBD2 (6 bases). V lost 4 bases to trimming and J lost 3 bases, with 15 bases between them. Germline V gene lookup returns CDR1 LGHDT and CDR2 YNNKEL (reference sequence). This CDR3 comprises 15 residues. CDR3 sequence reads: CASSPRLELKETQYF. The CDR3 bases are TGTGCCAGCAGCCCCCGACTAGAGTTGAAAGAGACCCAGTACTTC.

CDR3 in DNA: TGTGCCAGCAGGTCAGGGGGACGCGGCGAGCAGTACTTC. Its translation is CASRSGGRGEQYF. The rearrangement joins TRBV28 to TRBJ2-7, with 7 positions matching TRBD1. With V trimmed by 6 bases and J by 6 bases, 8 bases remained unmatched. The CDR3 is made up of 13 amino acids. Germline V gene data show CDR1 as MDHEN and CDR2 as SYDVKM.

In its sample, this clone was seen once. V and J are TRBV9 and TRBJ2-3, with no clear D. V was clipped by 0 bases and J by 2 bases, with 10 bases between them. The germline gives CDR1 SGDLS, CDR2 YYNGEE. The CDR3 is 15 residues long. CDR3 loop: CASSVVGADTDTQYF. The CDR3 nucleotides read TGTGCCAGCAGCGTAGTCGGAGCCGACACAGATACGCAGTATTTT.

This clone was seen once. The V gene is TRBV12-3 or TRBV12-4, the J gene TRBJ2-1; the D is unclear. The V end was cut by 8 bases, the J end by 9 bases, with 11 bases between. This CDR3 is built from 11 residues. CDR3 amino acids: CASSIFAEQFF. The CDR3 nucleotides read TGTGCCAGCTCCATATTCGCTGAGCAGTTCTTC.

The V and J genes are TRBV19 and TRBJ2-4; D remains ambiguous. The CDR3 sequence is 17 residues long. V was cut by 0 bases and J by 8 bases, with 20 bases left in between. Per the germline V gene, CDR1 is LNHDA and CDR2 is SQIVND (reference sequence). The CDR3 region is CASSIDRVSQSQDIQYF. In DNA form, the CDR3 reads TGTGCCAGTAGTATAGATCGAGTTAGTCAGTCCCAGGACATTCAGTACTTC.

This chain links TRBV5-1 with TRBJ2-1, with D unresolved. Germline V gene data show CDR1 as SGHRS and CDR2 as YFSETQ. The V end lost 0 bases, the J end lost 0 bases, and 7 bases lay between the germline ends. The CDR3 contains 15 residues. This CDR3 reads CASSLVVSSYNEQFF. CDR3 sequence (DNA): TGCGCCAGCAGCTTGGTGGTTAGCTCCTACAATGAGCAGTTCTTC.

The rearrangement joins TRBV19 to TRBJ2-7; no clear D gene. Trimming took off 3 bases at V and 2 bases at J, with 8 bases between the two ends. The CDR3 is 13 residues long. The germline V gene encodes CDR1 LNHDA and CDR2 SQIVND (reference sequence). The CDR3, as DNA: TGTGCCAGTAGTATCAACTATCCCTACGAGCAGTACTTC. Its protein is CASSINYPYEQYF.

The V and J genes are TRBV24-1 and TRBJ1-2; a possible D gene is TRBD1 (5 bases). The germline V and J ends were trimmed by 3 bases and 2 bases, with 9 bases remaining between them. Germline V CDR1 and CDR2: KGHDR, SFDVKD. The CDR3 is 14 amino acids. The CDR3 DNA reads TGTGCCACCAGTGATGGGACGGGAAACTATGGCTACACCTTC. As protein: CATSDGTGNYGYTF.

Concerning this clone: The junction departs from the called germline gene at one end, perhaps through a read error. As DNA, the CDR3 is TGTGCCAGCACTTTAGTAGCGGGAGTGAACAATGAGCAGTTCTTC. It codes for CASTLVAGVNNEQFF. This chain links TRBV28 with TRBJ2-1, with 9 bases aligning to TRBD2. CDR1 MDHEN and CDR2 SYDVKM come from the germline V gene. The CDR3 length is 15 residues.

In this sample, this clone turned up once. The genes are TRBV7-3 and TRBJ2-3, with D maybe TRBD2 (6 bases). This CDR3 spans 15 amino acids. Trimming removed 2 bases from V and 5 bases from J, with 14 bases in between. CDR1 is SGHTA, CDR2 FQGTGA, per germline. CDR3 DNA sequence: TGTGCCAGCAGCTTATCAGGAGGGGTAGGAGATACGCAGTATTTT. Its translation is CASSLSGGVGDTQYF.

The chain joins TRBV7-3 to TRBJ2-5; D is undetermined. V lost 4 bases and J 5 bases, leaving 8 bases between the germline ends. Germline V gene lookup returns CDR1 SGHTA and CDR2 FQGTGA. The CDR3 consists of 12 residues. The CDR3 loop is CASSSNRETQYF. In nucleotides, the CDR3 is TGTGCCAGCAGCTCCAACCGGGAGACCCAGTACTTC.

This clone has only a few counts. Here the CDR3 DNA reads TGTGCCAGCAGCCCGACAGGTTTAGTCTACGAGCAGTACTTC. Translated: CASSPTGLVYEQYF. V and J are TRBV14 and TRBJ2-7; possibly TRBD1 for D (6 bases). Germline CDR1 SGHDN, CDR2 FVKESK. This CDR3 has 14 residues. V lost 4 bases and J lost 3, with 13 bases in between.

The genes are TRBV29-1 and TRBJ1-5; D gene ambiguous. There are 11 residues in the CDR3. The V end was cut by 6 bases, the J end by 11 bases, with 14 bases between. CDR1 SQVTM and CDR2 ANQGSEA come from the germline V gene. Here the CDR3 reads CSVAASGSQHF. CDR3 DNA: TGCAGCGTCGCAGCTTCGGGGTCCCAGCATTTT.

This sequence joins TRBV5-4 and TRBJ2-7; 11 bases are a match to TRBD1. The trim removed 3 bases at V and 0 bases at J, leaving 2 bases unmatched. Germline V gene data show CDR1 as SGHNT and CDR2 as YYREEE (reference sequence). The CDR3 length is 15 residues. DNA for the CDR3: TGTGCCAGCAGCTCTGGACAGGGGGCCTCCTACGAGCAGTACTTC. It codes for CASSSGQGASYEQYF.

This chain uses TRBV28 with TRBJ1-2; 10 bases align to TRBD1. V dropped 5 bases and J dropped 7; count of bases not matched to a gene: 7. Germline lookup yields CDR1 MDHEN and CDR2 SYDVKM. This CDR3 spans 14 amino acids. The CDR3 DNA reads as TGTGCCAGCAGTCGAACGACAGGGGGCAGTGGCTACACCTTC. Amino acid sequence: CASSRTTGGSGYTF.

The rearrangement uses TRBV7-9 and TRBJ1-6; TRBD1 agrees at 8 bases. After removal of 5 bases from V and 9 bases from J, the junction contained 6 bases not matched to a gene. This CDR3 spans 14 amino acids. Germline V lookup: CDR1 SEHNR, CDR2 FQNEAQ (reference sequence). CDR3 residues: CASSHRGTGSPLHF. The CDR3 bases are TGTGCCAGCAGCCACAGGGGGACTGGTTCACCCCTCCACTTT.

This chain connects TRBV5-4 to TRBJ1-1; no clear D gene. There are 14 residues in the CDR3. Germline lookup yields CDR1 SGHNT and CDR2 YYREEE (reference sequence). V gave up 6 bases and J gave up 3 bases, with 15 bases separating them. The CDR3 DNA reads as TGTGCCAGCACCCAAGTCGGGCGGGACACTGAAGCTTTCTTT. As protein: CASTQVGRDTEAFF. The full variable domain, its missing parts supplied by reference TRBV5-4 and TRBJ1-1, is ETGVTQSPTHLIKTRGQQVTLRCSSQSGHNTVSWYQQALGQGPQFIFQYYREEENGRGNFPPRFSGLQFPNYSSELNVNALELDDSALYLCASTQVGRDTEAFFGQGTRLTVV.

The V gene is TRBV6-1, the J gene TRBJ1-5; possible D gene TRBD1, 5 bases. Germline values: CDR1 MNHNS, CDR2 SASEGT. This CDR3 is 15 amino acids long. Trimming cost V 0 bases and J 7 bases, with 13 bases left between them. CDR3 region: CASSEARGARQPQHF. The CDR3 coding sequence is TGTGCCAGCAGTGAAGCCCGAGGGGCGCGGCAGCCCCAGCATTTT.

A few counts support this clone. The V and J genes are TRBV19 and TRBJ2-3; TRBD1 or TRBD2 may be the D gene (5 bases each). CDR3 length: 16 residues. Trimming shortened V by 9 bases and J by 1 base, and 20 bases separated the two germline ends. Germline V lookup: CDR1 LNHDA, CDR2 SQIVND (reference sequence). Here the CDR3 DNA reads TGTGCCAGCCGTCCCATTGGGGGAATGGGCACAGATACGCAGTATTTT. This gives the protein CASRPIGGMGTDTQYF.